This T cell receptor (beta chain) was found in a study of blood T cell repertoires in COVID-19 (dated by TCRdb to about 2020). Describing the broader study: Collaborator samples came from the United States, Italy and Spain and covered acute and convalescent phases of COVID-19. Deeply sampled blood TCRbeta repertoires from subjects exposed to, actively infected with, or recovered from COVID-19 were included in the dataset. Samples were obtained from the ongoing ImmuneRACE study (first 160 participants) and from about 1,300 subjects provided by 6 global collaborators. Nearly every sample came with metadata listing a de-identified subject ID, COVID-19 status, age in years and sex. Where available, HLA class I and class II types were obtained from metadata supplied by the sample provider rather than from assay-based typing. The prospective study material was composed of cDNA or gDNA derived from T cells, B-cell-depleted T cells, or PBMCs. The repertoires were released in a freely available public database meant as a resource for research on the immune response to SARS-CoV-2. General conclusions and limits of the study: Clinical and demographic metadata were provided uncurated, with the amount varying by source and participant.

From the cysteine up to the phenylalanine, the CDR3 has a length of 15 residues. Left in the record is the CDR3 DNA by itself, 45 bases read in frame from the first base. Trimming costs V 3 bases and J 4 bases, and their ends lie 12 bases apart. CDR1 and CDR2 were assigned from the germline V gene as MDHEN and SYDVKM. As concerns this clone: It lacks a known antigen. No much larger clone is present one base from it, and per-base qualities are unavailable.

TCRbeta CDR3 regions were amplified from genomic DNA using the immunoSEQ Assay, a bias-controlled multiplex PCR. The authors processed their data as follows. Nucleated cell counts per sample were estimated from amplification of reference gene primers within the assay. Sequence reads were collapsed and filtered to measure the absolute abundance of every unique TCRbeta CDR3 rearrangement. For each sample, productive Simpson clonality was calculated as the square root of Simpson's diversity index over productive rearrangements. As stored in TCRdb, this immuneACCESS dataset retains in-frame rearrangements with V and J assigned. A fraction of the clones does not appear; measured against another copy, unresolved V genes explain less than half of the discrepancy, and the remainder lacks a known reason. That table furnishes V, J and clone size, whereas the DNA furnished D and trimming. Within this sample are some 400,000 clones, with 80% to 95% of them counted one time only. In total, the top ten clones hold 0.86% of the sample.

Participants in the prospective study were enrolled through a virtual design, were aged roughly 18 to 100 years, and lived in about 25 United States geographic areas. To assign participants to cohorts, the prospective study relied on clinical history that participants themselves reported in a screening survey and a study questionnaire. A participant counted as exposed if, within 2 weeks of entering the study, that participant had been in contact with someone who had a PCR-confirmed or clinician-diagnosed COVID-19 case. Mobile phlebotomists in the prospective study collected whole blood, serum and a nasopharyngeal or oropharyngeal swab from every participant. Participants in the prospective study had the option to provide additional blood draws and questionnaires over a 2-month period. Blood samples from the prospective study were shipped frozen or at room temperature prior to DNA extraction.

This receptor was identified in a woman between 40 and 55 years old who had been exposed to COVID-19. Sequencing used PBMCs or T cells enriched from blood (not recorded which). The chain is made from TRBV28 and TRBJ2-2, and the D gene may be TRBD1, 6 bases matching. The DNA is TGTGCCAGCAGTTTCTTACAGGGAGCCACCGGGGAGCTGTTTTTT. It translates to CASSFLQGATGELFF.